The 28 T cell receptor beta chains in this list originate from one sample, sequenced in a study of T cell responses to AZD1222 COVID-19 vaccine. This table comes from immunoSEQ multiplex PCR, and its TCRdb copy is limited to in-frame clones, with some not included. The sample records some 60,000 clones, roughly 87% being singletons. Source: peripheral blood, taken 28 days after the second AZD1222 dose. These TCRs come from an adult who received the AZD1222 COVID-19 vaccine.

This clone has more than one count but fewer than ten. The chain links TRBV14 to TRBJ2-7, with a possible D match to TRBD1 (5 bases). Germline-derived CDR1 and CDR2 are SGHDN and FVKESK. Trimming stripped 0 bases from V and 0 bases from J, with 12 bases between. This CDR3 is 16 amino acids long. CDR3 coding DNA: TGTGCCAGCAGCCAAGATTGGGGCAGTCCCTCCTACGAGCAGTACTTC. Encoded protein: CASSQDWGSPSYEQYF.

The gene calls are TRBV19 and TRBJ2-1; 9 positions agree with TRBD2. The CDR3 contains 14 residues. In germline, CDR1 is LNHDA, CDR2 SQIVND (reference sequence). J was trimmed by 7 bases and V by 6 bases; bases with no gene match: 7. CDR3 residues: CASRDSGGVNEQFF. The CDR3 nucleotides are TGTGCCAGTAGGGATAGCGGGGGAGTTAATGAGCAGTTCTTC.

This clone was seen a few times. The genes are TRBV19 and TRBJ2-7, with TRBD1 identical over 7 bases. CDR3 length: 15 amino acids. V lost 5 bases and J lost 0; bases outside the gene matches: 7. From germline, CDR1 is LNHDA and CDR2 SQIVND (reference sequence). CDR3 sequence: CASSSQTGSSYEQYF. The CDR3 DNA is TGTGCCAGTAGTTCCCAGACAGGGAGCTCCTACGAGCAGTACTTC.

This clone was counted a single time. The J gene is TRBJ1-2, the V gene TRBV7-8; perhaps TRBD1 as D (6 bases). V was shortened by 5 bases and J by 8 bases, with 15 bases between the two germline ends. Germline V lookup: CDR1 SGHVS, CDR2 FQNEAQ. The CDR3 runs to 13 residues. The CDR3 DNA reads TGTGCCAGCAGCCCCGCGGACAGTACCGGCTACACCTTC. Its protein product is CASSPADSTGYTF.

The chain links TRBV5-1 to TRBJ2-1, with D maybe TRBD2 (6 bases). Germline loops: CDR1 SGHRS, CDR2 YFSETQ. The CDR3 is 14 residues long. V dropped 4 bases and J dropped 7 bases, with 15 bases sitting between them. The CDR3 loop reads CASSGGEPGNEQFF. The CDR3 DNA reads as TGCGCCAGCAGCGGCGGGGAGCCTGGAAATGAGCAGTTCTTC.

The rearrangement links TRBV5-1 to TRBJ2-2; D remains ambiguous. The CDR3 spans 15 residues. CDR1 SGHRS and CDR2 YFSETQ come from the germline V gene. V was cut by 2 bases and J by 0 bases, with 8 bases left in between. The CDR3, as DNA: TGCGCCAGCAGCTTAAGGCCGACGAACACCGGGGAGCTGTTTTTT. Its protein is CASSLRPTNTGELFF.

The chain joins TRBV3-1 (or the pseudogene TRBV3-2) to TRBJ2-7; the match to TRBD2 covers 8 bases. V trimming: 4 bases; J trimming: 5 bases; junction bases outside the gene matches: 7. The CDR3 covers 14 residues. The germline V gene encodes CDR1 LGHDT and CDR2 YNNKEL (reference sequence). In DNA form, the CDR3 reads TGTGCCAGCAGCCCCCGGAGAGCGGGGGACGAGCAGTACTTC. As protein: CASSPRRAGDEQYF.

J is TRBJ1-6 and V is TRBV3-1 (or the pseudogene TRBV3-2), with TRBD1 matching 8 bases. V lost 1 base, J lost 7 bases, and 0 bases stayed unmatched. Germline assignment: CDR1 LGHDT and CDR2 YNNKEL (reference sequence). This CDR3 has 14 amino acids. The CDR3 loop is CASSQGQGNSPLHF. CDR3 DNA: TGTGCCAGCAGCCAAGGACAGGGGAATTCACCCCTCCACTTT.

The V call is TRBV11-3, the J call TRBJ2-1; no clear D. CDR3 length: 11 residues. V dropped 4 bases and J dropped 10 bases, with 8 bases sitting between them. CDR1 is SGHNT, CDR2 YENEEA, per germline. The CDR3, as DNA: TGTGCCAGCAGCTACGACACCGAGCAGTTCTTC. As protein: CASSYDTEQFF.

The V gene is TRBV29-1, the J gene TRBJ1-4; the match to TRBD1 covers 9 bases. V shed 6 bases, J shed 5 bases, and the junction held 1 base outside the gene matches. In germline, CDR1 is SQVTM, CDR2 ANQGSEA. The CDR3 sequence is 12 residues long. The CDR3 sequence is CSVDRGNEKLFF. Written as DNA, the CDR3 is TGCAGCGTGGACAGGGGAAATGAAAAACTGTTTTTT.

The chain carries TRBV6-5 and TRBJ2-7; D may correspond to TRBD1 or TRBD2 (5 bases each). The CDR3 totals 14 residues. CDR1 and CDR2 (germline): MNHEY, SVGAGI. The V gene lost 1 base and the J gene lost 1 base, with 8 bases spanning the gap. As DNA, the CDR3 is TGTGCCAGCAGTTACTTCGGGGCATCCTACGAGCAGTACTTC. Its protein is CASSYFGASYEQYF.

V and J are TRBV7-2 and TRBJ2-7; no firm D call. The CDR3 extends over 14 amino acids. Trimming left V 0 bases short and J 0 bases short, with 6 bases between. Germline-derived CDR1 and CDR2 are SGHTA and FQGNSA. In DNA, the CDR3 is TGTGCCAGCAGCTTAGCAGTCAACTCCTACGAGCAGTACTTC. Translating it yields CASSLAVNSYEQYF.

This clone has just a few counts. This rearrangement joins TRBV13 to TRBJ2-2; the D is unclear. The length of the CDR3 is 14 residues. Germline V lookup: CDR1 PRHDT, CDR2 FYEKMQ (reference sequence). Trimming took off 5 bases at V and 4 bases at J, with 11 bases between the two ends. The CDR3 nucleotides read TGTGCCAGCAGCCTACCTACCTTCACCGGGGAGCTGTTTTTT. Amino acids: CASSLPTFTGELFF.

The CDR3 sequence is CASSQVGGRSNEQFF. The CDR3 region has the DNA TGTGCCAGCAGCCAAGTCGGGGGACGCTCGAATGAGCAGTTCTTC. V is TRBV3-1 (or the pseudogene TRBV3-2) and J is TRBJ2-1, with D perhaps matching TRBD2 (6 bases). V lost 1 base to trimming and J lost 7 bases, with 14 bases between them. Germline V CDR1 and CDR2: LGHDT, YNNKEL (reference sequence). The CDR3 is made up of 15 amino acids.

V usage is TRBV12-3 or TRBV12-4 and J usage is TRBJ2-5; unclear D gene. The CDR3 runs to 13 residues. The V end lost 1 base, the J end lost 5 bases, and 8 bases lay between the germline ends. The CDR3 DNA reads as TGTGCCAGCAGTTTAGGTTTTACCGAGACCCAGTACTTC. Translated: CASSLGFTETQYF.

The chain is built from TRBV30 and TRBJ2-5; D is ambiguous. Germline CDR1 is GTSNPN and CDR2 is SVGIG (reference sequence). V lost 0 bases, J lost 4 bases, and 9 bases lay in between. CDR3 length: 13 amino acids. Here the CDR3 reads CAWSVQYLETQYF. In DNA form, the CDR3 reads TGTGCCTGGAGTGTACAGTACCTAGAGACCCAGTACTTC.

The chain links TRBV19 to TRBJ2-7; 11 positions agree with TRBD2. Germline CDR1 is LNHDA and CDR2 is SQIVND (reference sequence). The ends lost 5 bases at V and 6 bases at J; junction bases unmatched: 9. The CDR3 spans 15 residues. The CDR3 nucleotides read TGTGCCAGTAGTCAACTAGCGGGAGAAGGAGCCGAGCAGTACTTC. Translation gives CASSQLAGEGAEQYF.

This chain joins TRBV5-1 and TRBJ2-5; 12 bases align to TRBD1. Germline V CDR1 and CDR2: SGHRS, YFSETQ. The CDR3 is 16 amino acids. Germline trimming cut 3 bases from V and 4 bases from J; bases unmatched to any gene: 7. The CDR3 loop reads CASSSTGTGGVETQYF. The CDR3 DNA follows: TGCGCCAGCAGCTCGACCGGGACAGGGGGCGTAGAGACCCAGTACTTC.

CDR3 bases: TGTGCCAGCAGCTCGGGACAGGTGAACACTGAAGCTTTCTTT. Protein: CASSSGQVNTEAFF. V gene TRBV7-2 combines with J gene TRBJ1-1; TRBD1 matches 8 bases. The V and J ends lost 4 bases and 0 bases, in that order; junction bases with no gene match: 1. The CDR3 length is 14 residues. The germline V gene encodes CDR1 SGHTA and CDR2 FQGNSA.

This clone was found a few times. The V and J genes are TRBV18 and TRBJ2-1; 7 bases are shared with TRBD1. The CDR3 loop spans 17 amino acids. J was trimmed by 6 bases and V by 0 bases; bases with no gene match: 11. Germline lookup yields CDR1 KGHSH and CDR2 LQKENI. The CDR3 is CASSPPFGTDTANEQFF. In nucleotides, the CDR3 is TGTGCCAGCTCACCACCGTTCGGGACAGACACGGCCAATGAGCAGTTCTTC.

J is TRBJ2-7 and V is TRBV9; D uncertain. This CDR3 has 14 amino acids. The V gene lost 2 bases and the J gene lost 0 bases, with 9 bases spanning the gap. Germline V gene data show CDR1 as SGDLS and CDR2 as YYNGEE. For the CDR3, the DNA is TGTGCCAGCAGCGTTGCAGGACCCTCCTACGAGCAGTACTTC. Its translation: CASSVAGPSYEQYF.

This clone was found once. V and J are TRBV25-1 and TRBJ1-2; the D gene is possibly TRBD1 (6 bases). Deletions cut 2 bases from V and 4 bases from J, with 8 bases between. The length of the CDR3 is 13 residues. In germline, CDR1 is MGHDK, CDR2 SYGVNS. As DNA, the CDR3 is TGTGCCAGCAGTGAAACAGGGCTCTATGGCTACACCTTC. Protein product: CASSETGLYGYTF.

This clone has a single count. The gene calls are TRBV19 and TRBJ2-2; 9 nucleotides agree with TRBD2. With V trimmed by 3 bases and J by 3 bases, 2 bases remained unmatched. Per germline, CDR1 LNHDA and CDR2 SQIVND (reference sequence). The CDR3 sequence is 15 residues long. The chain's CDR3 is CASSMRGGHTGELFF. The CDR3 DNA sequence: TGTGCCAGTAGTATGCGGGGGGGCCACACCGGGGAGCTGTTTTTT.

The DNA of the CDR3 is TGTGCCAGCAGCTTCACGGACAGTTTATGGTACTTC. Protein: CASSFTDSLWYF. The V call is TRBV7-2, the J call TRBJ2-7; weak D call: TRBD1 (6 bases). The CDR3 loop spans 12 amino acids. Deletions cut 3 bases from V and 12 bases from J, with 15 bases between. Germline CDR1 SGHTA, CDR2 FQGNSA.

The rearrangement links TRBV6-1 to TRBJ2-3, with a tentative D call TRBD2 (6 bases). The CDR3 consists of 16 residues. V was pared by 1 base and J by 3 bases, with 14 bases between. Germline V gives CDR1 MNHNS, CDR2 SASEGT. This CDR3 is CASSEGTGRGTDTQYF. CDR3 sequence (DNA): TGTGCCAGCAGTGAAGGAACGGGACGGGGGACAGATACGCAGTATTTT.

V gene TRBV9 combines with J gene TRBJ1-3; TRBD1 agrees at 9 bases. The germline V gene encodes CDR1 SGDLS and CDR2 YYNGEE. Trimming took 5 bases from V and 4 from J; bases not matched to a gene: 4. The CDR3 sequence is 14 residues long. The CDR3 coding sequence is TGTGCCAGCAGACGGGGACAGGGCGGAAACACCATATATTTT. Its protein is CASRRGQGGNTIYF.

The CDR3 loop is CASSERVSGTGRQFF. CDR3 sequence (DNA): TGTGCCAGCAGTGAACGAGTTAGCGGAACCGGCCGGCAGTTCTTC. This chain uses TRBV6-1 with TRBJ2-1; TRBD2 is a possible D gene (6 bases). Germline V lookup: CDR1 MNHNS, CDR2 SASEGT. The CDR3 has 15 residues. V lost 2 bases to trimming and J lost 12 bases, with 20 bases between them.

For this clone: Other DNA sequences in this sample translate to the same CDR3. The chain recombines TRBV5-4 with TRBJ2-1, with D perhaps matching TRBD2 (5 bases). V lost 0 bases and J 0 bases, leaving 7 bases between the germline ends. Germline V gene data show CDR1 as SGHNT and CDR2 as YYREEE (reference sequence). The CDR3 consists of 15 residues. CDR3 bases: TGTGCCAGCAGCTTGGGTGGGAGCTCCTACAATGAGCAGTTCTTC. This sequence encodes CASSLGGSSYNEQFF.